This T cell receptor beta chain stems from a study of T-cell reconstitution after alpha-beta-depleted transplantation in children. This clonotype has just a few counts. This CDR3 is 17 amino acids long. V was clipped by 6 bases and J by 1 base; unmatched bases: 8. Per the germline V gene, CDR1 is MNHNS and CDR2 is SASEGT. TCRbeta library construction was performed incorporating unique molecular identifiers. MiXCR was run by TCRdb on the PCR reads, yielding one entry per CDR3 protein. The sample lists nearly 550,000 distinct CDR3 sequences, around 20% occurring once. The rearrangement links TRBV6-1 to TRBJ2-3; 12 positions agree with TRBD2. The sequencing here drew on PBMCs from the stem cell graft donor, taken from the stem cell graft. This sequence was found in a human donor who donated a stem cell graft to a child with acute lymphoblastic leukemia. CDR3: CASSRPTSGRRTDTQYF. CDR3 sequence (DNA): TGTGCCAGCAGCCGACCTACTAGCGGGAGGCGCACAGATACGCAGTATTTT.